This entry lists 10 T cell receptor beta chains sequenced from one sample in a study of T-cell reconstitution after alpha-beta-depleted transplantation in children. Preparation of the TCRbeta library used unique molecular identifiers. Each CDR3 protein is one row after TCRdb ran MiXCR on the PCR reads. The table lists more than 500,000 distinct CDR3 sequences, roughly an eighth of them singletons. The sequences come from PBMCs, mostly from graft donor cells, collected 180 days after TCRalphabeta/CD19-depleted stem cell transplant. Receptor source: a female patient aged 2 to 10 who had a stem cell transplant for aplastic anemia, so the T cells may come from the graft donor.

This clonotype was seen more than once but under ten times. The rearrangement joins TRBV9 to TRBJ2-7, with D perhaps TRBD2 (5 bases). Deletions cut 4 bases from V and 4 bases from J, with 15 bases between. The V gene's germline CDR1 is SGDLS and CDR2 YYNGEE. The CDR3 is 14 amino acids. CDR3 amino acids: CASSPHGEIYEQYF. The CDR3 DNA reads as TGTGCCAGCAGCCCCCACGGGGAGATATACGAGCAGTACTTC.

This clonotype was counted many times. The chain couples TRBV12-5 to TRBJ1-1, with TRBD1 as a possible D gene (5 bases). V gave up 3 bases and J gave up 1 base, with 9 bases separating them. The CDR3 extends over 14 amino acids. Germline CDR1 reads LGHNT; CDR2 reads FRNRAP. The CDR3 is CASGLWTQNTEAFF. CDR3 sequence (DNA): TGTGCTAGTGGTTTATGGACACAGAACACTGAAGCTTTCTTT.

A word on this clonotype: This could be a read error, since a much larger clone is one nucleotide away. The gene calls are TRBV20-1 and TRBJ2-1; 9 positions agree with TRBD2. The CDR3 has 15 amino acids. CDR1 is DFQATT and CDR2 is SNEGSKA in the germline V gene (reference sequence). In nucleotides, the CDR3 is TGCAGTGCGGTTCCACTAGCGGGCTCCTGCAATGAGCAGTTCTTC. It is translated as CSAVPLAGSCNEQFF.

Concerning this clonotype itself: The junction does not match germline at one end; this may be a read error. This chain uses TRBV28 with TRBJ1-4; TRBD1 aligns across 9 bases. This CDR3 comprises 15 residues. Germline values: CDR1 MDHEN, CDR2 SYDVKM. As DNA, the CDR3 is TGTGCCGGCAGCACCGGGACAGGGATTGGGGAAAAACTGTTTTTT. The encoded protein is CAGSTGTGIGEKLFF.

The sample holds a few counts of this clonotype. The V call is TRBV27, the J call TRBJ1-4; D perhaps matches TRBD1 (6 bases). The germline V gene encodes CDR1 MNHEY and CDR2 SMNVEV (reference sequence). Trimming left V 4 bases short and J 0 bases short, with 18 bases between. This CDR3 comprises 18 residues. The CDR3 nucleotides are TGTGCCAGCAGTTCAACGGGGGGCGACTTTGCAACTAATGAAAAACTGTTTTTT. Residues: CASSSTGGDFATNEKLFF.

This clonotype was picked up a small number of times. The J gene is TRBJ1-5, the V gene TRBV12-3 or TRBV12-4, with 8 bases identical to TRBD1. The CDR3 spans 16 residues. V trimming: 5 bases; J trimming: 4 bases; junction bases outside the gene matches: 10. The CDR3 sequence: CASSLPPGGVNQPQHF. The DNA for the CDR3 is TGTGCCAGCAGTCTCCCCCCAGGGGGCGTGAATCAGCCCCAGCATTTT.

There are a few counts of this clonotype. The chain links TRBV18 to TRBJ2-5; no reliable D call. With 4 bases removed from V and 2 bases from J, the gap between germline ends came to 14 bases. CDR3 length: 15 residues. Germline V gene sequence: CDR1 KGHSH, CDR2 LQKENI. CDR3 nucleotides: TGTGCCAGCTCACTTCAAACATGGAAACAAGAGACCCAGTACTTC. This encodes CASSLQTWKQETQYF.

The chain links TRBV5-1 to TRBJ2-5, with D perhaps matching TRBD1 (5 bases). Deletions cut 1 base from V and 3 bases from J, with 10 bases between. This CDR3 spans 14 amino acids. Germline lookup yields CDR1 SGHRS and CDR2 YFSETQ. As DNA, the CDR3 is TGCGCCAGCAGCTTGACTGGCAGGGAAGAGACCCAGTACTTC. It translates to CASSLTGREETQYF.

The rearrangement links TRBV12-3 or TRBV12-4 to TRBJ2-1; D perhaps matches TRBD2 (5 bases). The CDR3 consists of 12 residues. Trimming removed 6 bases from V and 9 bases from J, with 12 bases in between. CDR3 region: CASSTSRGEQFF. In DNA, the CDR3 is TGTGCCAGCAGCACTAGTAGAGGTGAGCAGTTCTTC.

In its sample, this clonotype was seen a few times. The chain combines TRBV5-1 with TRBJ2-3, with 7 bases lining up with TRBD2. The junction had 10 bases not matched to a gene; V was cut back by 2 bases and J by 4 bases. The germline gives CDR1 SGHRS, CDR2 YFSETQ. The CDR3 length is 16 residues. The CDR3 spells CASSFRLAPISDTQYF. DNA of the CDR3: TGCGCCAGCAGCTTCAGACTAGCACCAATCTCAGATACGCAGTATTTT.